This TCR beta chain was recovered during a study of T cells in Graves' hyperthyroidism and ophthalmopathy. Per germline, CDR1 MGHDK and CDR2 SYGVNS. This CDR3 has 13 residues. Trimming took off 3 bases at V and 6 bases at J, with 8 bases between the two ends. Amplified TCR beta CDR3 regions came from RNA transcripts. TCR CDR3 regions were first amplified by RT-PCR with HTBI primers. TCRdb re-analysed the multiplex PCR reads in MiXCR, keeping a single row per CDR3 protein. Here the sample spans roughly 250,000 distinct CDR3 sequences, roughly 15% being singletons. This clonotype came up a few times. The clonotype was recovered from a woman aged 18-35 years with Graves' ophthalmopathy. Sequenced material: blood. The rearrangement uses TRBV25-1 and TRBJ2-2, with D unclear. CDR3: CASSDWGSGELFF. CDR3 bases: TGTGCCAGCAGTGACTGGGGTTCCGGGGAGCTGTTTTTT.